This TCR beta chain was documented in a study of quantifying T cell responses using KT2 cells. Study details: cDNA was made from DNase-treated RNA using alpha and beta constant primers.

Ten or more counts support this clonotype. CDR1 ENHRY and CDR2 SYGVKD come from the germline V gene. Trimming took off 8 bases at V and 2 bases at J, with 11 bases between the two ends. The CDR3 has 13 amino acids. The cDNA 3' end received a ligated oligonucleotide with a UMI. An equimolar mix of RC1.1 and RC1.2 primed the beta chain across TRBC1 and TRBC2. TCRdb re-derived calls from the UMI-ligation and nested PCR reads in MiXCR, one entry per CDR3 protein. The sample records 25,000 to 40,000 distinct CDR3 sequences, 9% to 12% being singletons. This receptor was identified in a human donor. Material for sequencing was PBMCs spiked with cells of the T cell clone KT2. The chain combines TRBV10-3 with TRBJ2-3; D call uncertain. In DNA form, the CDR3 reads TGTGCCATCCGATGCGTCAACACAGATACGCAGTATTTT. Its translation: CAIRCVNTDTQYF.